Following are 29 T cell receptor beta chains from one sample sequenced in a study of blood T cell repertoires in COVID-19. Sequencing was performed with immunoSEQ multiplex PCR; in TCRdb, only in-frame clones are kept and a portion is missing. The sample has about 340,000 clones, about 86% seen once. Sequencing input: peripheral blood. Receptors originate from a woman aged 55-70 years with COVID-19, enrolled during active disease.

J is TRBJ2-1 and V is TRBV18; TRBD1 matches 7 bases. V trimming: 6 bases; J trimming: 7 bases; junction bases outside the gene matches: 6. This CDR3 has 13 residues. Per the germline V gene, CDR1 is KGHSH and CDR2 is LQKENI. CDR3 amino acids: CASSRQGSNEQFF. Here the CDR3 DNA reads TGTGCCAGCTCCCGACAGGGAAGTAATGAGCAGTTCTTC.

The chain combines TRBV10-2 with TRBJ2-3, with D unresolved. CDR1 and CDR2 from the germline V gene are WSHSY and SAAADI. CDR3 length: 18 residues. V lost 2 bases and J 2 bases, leaving 20 bases between the germline ends. The CDR3 is CASSEGSPLFTITDTQYF. CDR3 nucleotides: TGCGCCAGCAGTGAGGGTAGCCCGCTTTTCACTATCACAGATACGCAGTATTTT.

The V call is TRBV5-1, the J call TRBJ2-2, with 8 nucleotides matching TRBD2. The CDR3 consists of 17 residues. Germline V gene data show CDR1 as SGHRS and CDR2 as YFSETQ. V lost 4 bases, J lost 0 bases, and 8 bases stayed unmatched. CDR3 nucleotides: TGCGCCAGCAGCCCCCGGGTAGCGGGGACGAACACCGGGGAGCTGTTTTTT. Its translation is CASSPRVAGTNTGELFF. The full variable domain, in which reference TRBV5-1 and TRBJ2-2 provide the parts outside the CDR3, is KAGVTQTPRYLIKTRGQQVTLSCSPISGHRSVSWYQQTPGQGLQFLFEYFSETQRNKGNFPGRFSGRQFSNSRSEMNVSTLELGDSALYLCASSPRVAGTNTGELFFGEGSRLTVL.

This clone was seen a single time. The chain joins TRBV19 to TRBJ2-1; 9 bases are shared with TRBD2. Germline lookup yields CDR1 LNHDA and CDR2 SQIVND (reference sequence). V trimming: 8 bases; J trimming: 2 bases; junction bases outside the gene matches: 7. The CDR3 runs 15 residues. Written as DNA, the CDR3 is TGTGCCAGTGGTAGTAGCGGGGGTACCTACAATGAGCAGTTCTTC. Its protein product is CASGSSGGTYNEQFF.

This chain links TRBV18 with TRBJ2-5, with TRBD1 matching 8 bases. Trimming cost V 5 bases and J 5 bases; bases outside gene matches: 7. The V gene's germline CDR1 is KGHSH and CDR2 LQKENI. This CDR3 spans 14 amino acids. CDR3 protein: CASSTGQGGETQYF. DNA of the CDR3: TGTGCCAGCTCAACCGGACAGGGTGGCGAGACCCAGTACTTC.

The chain carries TRBV3-1 (or the pseudogene TRBV3-2) and TRBJ1-4; 7 bases are shared with TRBD1. Germline CDR1 LGHDT, CDR2 YNNKEL (reference sequence). This CDR3 comprises 15 residues. Trimming took 3 bases from V and 3 from J; bases not matched to a gene: 4. As DNA, the CDR3 is TGTGCCAGCAGCCAGACAGGGTTCGCTAATGAAAAACTGTTTTTT. Translated: CASSQTGFANEKLFF.

The gene calls are TRBV11-3 and TRBJ2-7; 9 bases align to TRBD1. J lost 3 bases, V lost 4 bases, and 7 bases had no gene match. The germline V gene has CDR1 SGHNT and CDR2 YENEEA. The CDR3 is 15 residues long. The CDR3 loop is CASSSPGTGFYEQYF. The CDR3 DNA is TGTGCCAGCAGCTCTCCCGGGACAGGGTTCTACGAGCAGTACTTC.

V is TRBV2 and J is TRBJ1-6; 7 positions agree with TRBD1. The CDR3 sequence is 13 residues long. J lost 10 bases, V lost 3 bases, and 3 bases had no gene match. CDR1 SNHLY and CDR2 FYNNEI come from the germline V gene. The chain's CDR3 is CASSEGTESPLHF. DNA for the CDR3: TGTGCCAGCAGTGAGGGGACAGAATCACCCCTCCACTTT.

This rearrangement joins TRBV11-2 to TRBJ1-2, with D unclear. V lost 3 bases, J lost 4 bases, and 6 bases lay in between. The germline gives CDR1 SGHAT, CDR2 FQNNGV. The CDR3 sequence is 12 residues long. The CDR3 loop reads CASSLAGYGYTF. Here the CDR3 DNA reads TGTGCCAGCAGCTTGGCAGGCTATGGCTACACCTTC.

This chain joins TRBV15 and TRBJ2-3, with 9 bases matching TRBD2. The CDR3 is made up of 16 amino acids. V shed 0 bases and J 4 bases; nucleotides not matched to a gene: 5. The germline CDR1 and CDR2 sequences are LNHNV and YYDKDF (reference sequence). The CDR3 spells CATSRDGAGGADTQYF. The CDR3 DNA reads as TGTGCCACCAGCAGAGATGGAGCGGGGGGCGCAGATACGCAGTATTTT.

This chain joins TRBV6-5 and TRBJ1-2; TRBD1 might be the D (5 bases). Per germline, CDR1 MNHEY and CDR2 SVGAGI. Between the trimmed V and J ends, which lost 5 bases and 3 bases, there was a span of 10 bases. CDR3 length equals 13 residues. The CDR3 DNA is TGTGCCAGCAGTCCGCAGACAGACTATGGCTACACCTTC. Encoded protein: CASSPQTDYGYTF.

CDR3 region: CASSRAGAVSGDTQYF. DNA of the CDR3: TGTGCCAGCAGCAGAGCGGGGGCGGTCAGCGGAGATACGCAGTATTTT. This chain links TRBV7-6 with TRBJ2-3, with 8 bases aligning to TRBD2. The CDR3 sequence is 16 residues long. After removal of 5 bases from V and 5 bases from J, the junction contained 12 bases not matched to a gene. Germline lookup yields CDR1 SGHVS and CDR2 FNYEAQ.

The chain employs TRBV11-3 and TRBJ2-7; TRBD1 matches 9 bases. CDR1 SGHNT and CDR2 YENEEA come from the germline V gene. CDR3 length: 16 residues. The V gene end was trimmed by 2 bases and the J gene end by 0 bases; junction bases not matched to a gene: 5. The CDR3 protein is CASSLKTGGPSYEQYF. The CDR3 DNA reads TGTGCCAGCAGCTTAAAAACAGGGGGCCCCTCCTACGAGCAGTACTTC.

V gene TRBV20-1 combines with J gene TRBJ2-7, with a tentative D call TRBD2 (5 bases). The CDR3 runs 11 residues. Germline CDR1 DFQATT, CDR2 SNEGSKA (reference sequence). The ends were cut back, 6 bases at V and 4 bases at J, with 10 bases in the middle. CDR3 sequence reads: CSALRGYEQYF. In DNA form, the CDR3 reads TGCAGTGCCCTCCGGGGTTACGAGCAGTACTTC.

The J gene is TRBJ2-2, the V gene TRBV9; 12 bases fit TRBD2. Trimming removed 0 bases from V and 7 bases from J; junction bases left unmatched: 1. CDR1 is SGDLS and CDR2 is YYNGEE in the germline V gene. This CDR3 contains 15 residues. The CDR3 reads CASSVGTSGIGELFF. In DNA, the CDR3 is TGTGCCAGCAGCGTAGGGACTAGCGGGATCGGGGAGCTGTTTTTT.

CDR3 amino acids: CASRGQSYEQYF. CDR3 DNA: TGTGCCAGCAGAGGACAGAGCTACGAGCAGTACTTC. This chain joins TRBV2 and TRBJ2-7; maybe TRBD1 (6 bases). Trimming left V 6 bases short and J 3 bases short, with 9 bases between. The CDR3 contains 12 residues. From germline, CDR1 is SNHLY and CDR2 FYNNEI.

This chain connects TRBV5-1 to TRBJ2-1, with D perhaps TRBD2 (6 bases). The CDR3 contains 15 residues. Between the trimmed V and J ends, which lost 0 bases and 2 bases, there was a span of 9 bases. In germline, CDR1 is SGHRS, CDR2 YFSETQ. CDR3 coding DNA: TGCGCCAGCAGCTTGGACGGGGGAACCTACAATGAGCAGTTCTTC. Protein product: CASSLDGGTYNEQFF.

The chain employs TRBV5-6 and TRBJ1-5, with TRBD1 matching over 7 bases. With 4 bases clipped from V and 6 bases from J, the junction kept 7 bases outside the gene matches. Per the germline V gene, CDR1 is SGHDT and CDR2 is YYEEEE. There are 14 residues in the CDR3. CDR3 sequence reads: CASSRTTGSQPQHF. In DNA form, the CDR3 reads TGTGCCAGCAGCCGGACGACAGGGAGTCAGCCCCAGCATTTT.

This clone has only one observation. The chain uses TRBV29-1 and TRBJ2-5; TRBD1 might be the D (6 bases). V was shortened by 2 bases and J by 1 base, with 11 bases between the two germline ends. CDR3 length equals 14 residues. Germline loops: CDR1 SQVTM, CDR2 ANQGSEA. For the CDR3, the DNA is TGCAGCGTTGAATACAGGGTGACCCAAGAGACCCAGTACTTC. Translation gives CSVEYRVTQETQYF.

The DNA of the CDR3 is TGTGCCAGCAGCTTACGAGGGACACTTCCCGGAGATACGCAGTATTTT. It yields the protein CASSLRGTLPGDTQYF. V usage is TRBV7-3 and J usage is TRBJ2-3; D may be TRBD1 (6 bases). The V gene lost 2 bases and the J gene lost 5 bases, with 17 bases spanning the gap. Germline loops: CDR1 SGHTA, CDR2 FQGTGA. This CDR3 contains 16 residues.

The chain carries TRBV7-3 and TRBJ2-3; 15 bases are a match to TRBD2. The CDR3 runs 22 residues. In germline, CDR1 is SGHTA, CDR2 FQGTGA. The ends lost 1 base at V and 3 bases at J; junction bases unmatched: 17. The CDR3 sequence: CASSLNGITTGTSGGMTDTQYF. CDR3 bases: TGTGCCAGCAGCTTAAACGGGATCACGACCGGGACTAGCGGGGGGATGACAGATACGCAGTATTTT.

The rearrangement joins TRBV24-1 to TRBJ2-3, with a possible D match to TRBD2 (5 bases). The CDR3 is made up of 12 amino acids. Trimming pared 3 bases from V and 9 bases from J, leaving 9 bases between. Germline CDR1 is KGHDR and CDR2 is SFDVKD. CDR3 DNA: TGTGCCACCAGTGATGCCGGGGAGACGCAGTATTTT. Its translation: CATSDAGETQYF.

The chain uses TRBV5-1 and TRBJ2-3; 8 bases fit TRBD1. CDR3 length equals 15 residues. Germline V gene lookup returns CDR1 SGHRS and CDR2 YFSETQ. The ends lost 4 bases at V and 6 bases at J; junction bases unmatched: 10. The CDR3 DNA is TGCGCCAGCAGCCGGGGACAGGCCCGAGAGGATACGCAGTATTTT. Its protein is CASSRGQAREDTQYF.

The gene calls are TRBV7-8 and TRBJ2-7; the D gene is possibly TRBD2 (6 bases). The CDR3 loop spans 16 amino acids. The germline V gene encodes CDR1 SGHVS and CDR2 FQNEAQ. Trimming pared 5 bases from V and 1 base from J, leaving 18 bases between. CDR3 sequence reads: CASSPSPPGVSYEQYF. CDR3 sequence (DNA): TGTGCCAGCAGCCCCTCCCCCCCGGGGGTTTCCTACGAGCAGTACTTC.

The chain links TRBV3-1 (or the pseudogene TRBV3-2) to TRBJ2-3, with 11 bases lining up with TRBD2. This CDR3 spans 15 amino acids. CDR1 and CDR2 from the germline V gene are LGHDT and YNNKEL (reference sequence). The V segment lost 2 bases and the J segment 4 bases; nucleotides outside the gene matches: 2. The CDR3 is CASSQIAGGPDTQYF. The CDR3 region has the DNA TGTGCCAGCAGCCAAATAGCGGGGGGGCCAGATACGCAGTATTTT.

The rearrangement links TRBV9 to TRBJ1-2; no definite D call. The CDR3 is made up of 15 amino acids. Germline-derived CDR1 and CDR2 are SGDLS and YYNGEE. V lost 1 base and J lost 5, with 15 bases in between. The CDR3, as DNA: TGTGCCAGCAGCGTATTCGACACAGTGGGTTATGGCTACACCTTC. Translated: CASSVFDTVGYGYTF.

This clone was observed a single time. This rearrangement joins TRBV27 to TRBJ1-5; D is possibly TRBD1 (5 bases). Germline values: CDR1 MNHEY, CDR2 SMNVEV (reference sequence). V was trimmed by 8 bases and J by 1 base, leaving 15 bases between them. CDR3 length equals 15 residues. CDR3 region: CASRGGKRSNQPQHF. DNA for the CDR3: TGTGCCAGCCGGGGGGGGAAGAGGAGCAATCAGCCCCAGCATTTT.

This chain links TRBV6-1 with TRBJ1-4, with 7 bases matching TRBD1. V shed 2 bases and J 2 bases; nucleotides not matched to a gene: 2. Germline lookup yields CDR1 MNHNS and CDR2 SASEGT. The CDR3 is made up of 15 amino acids. For the CDR3, the DNA is TGTGCCAGCAGTGAACTGACAGGGACTAATGAAAAACTGTTTTTT. This gives the protein CASSELTGTNEKLFF.

The rearrangement joins TRBV30 to TRBJ2-1; 16 positions agree with TRBD2. The CDR3 length is 14 residues. Losses at the gene ends were 7 bases for V and 9 bases for J; bases not matched to a gene: 6. Per germline, CDR1 GTSNPN and CDR2 SVGIG (reference sequence). The CDR3 nucleotides are TGTGCCTCGGGACTAGCGGGGGGGATCGGTGAGCAGTTCTTC. Translating it yields CASGLAGGIGEQFF.